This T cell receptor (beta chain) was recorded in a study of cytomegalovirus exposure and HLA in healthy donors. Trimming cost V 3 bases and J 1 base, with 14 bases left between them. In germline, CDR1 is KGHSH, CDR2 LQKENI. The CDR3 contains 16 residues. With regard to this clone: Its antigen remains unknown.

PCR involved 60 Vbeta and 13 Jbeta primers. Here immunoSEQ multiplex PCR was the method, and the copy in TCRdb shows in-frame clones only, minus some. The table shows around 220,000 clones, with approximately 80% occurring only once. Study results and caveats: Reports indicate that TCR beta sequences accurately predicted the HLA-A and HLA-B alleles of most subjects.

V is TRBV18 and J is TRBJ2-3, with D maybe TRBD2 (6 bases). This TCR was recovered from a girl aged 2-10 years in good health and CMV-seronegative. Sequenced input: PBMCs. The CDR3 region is CASSPAQRARTDTQYF. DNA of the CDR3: TGTGCCAGCTCACCGGCCCAGCGGGCACGCACAGATACGCAGTATTTT. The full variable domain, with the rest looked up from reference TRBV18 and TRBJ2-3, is NAGVMQNPRHLVRRRGQEARLRCSPMKGHSHVYWYRQLPEEGLKFMVYLQKENIIDESGMPKERFSAEFPKEGPSILRIQQVVRGDSAAYFCASSPAQRARTDTQYFGPGTRLTVL.